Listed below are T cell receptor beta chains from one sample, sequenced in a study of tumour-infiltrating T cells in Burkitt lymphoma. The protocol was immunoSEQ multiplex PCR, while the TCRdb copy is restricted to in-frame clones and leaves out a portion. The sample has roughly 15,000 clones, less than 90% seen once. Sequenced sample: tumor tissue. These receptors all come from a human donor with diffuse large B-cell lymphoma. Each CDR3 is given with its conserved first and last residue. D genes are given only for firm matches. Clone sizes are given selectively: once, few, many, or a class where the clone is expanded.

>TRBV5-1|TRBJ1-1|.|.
TGCGCCAGCAGCTCCTCGACAGGGAACACTGAAGCTTTCTTT
CASSSSTGNTEAFF
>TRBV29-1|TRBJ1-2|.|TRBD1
TGCAGCGTTGTGTTACAGGGGGCCTATGGCTACACCTTC
CSVVLQGAYGYTF
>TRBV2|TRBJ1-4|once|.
TGTGCCAGCAGTGATTCTACAACTAATGAAAAACTGTTTTTT
CASSDSTTNEKLFF
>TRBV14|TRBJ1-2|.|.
TGTGCCAGCAGCCAAGTCCCAGCCTATGGCTACACCTTC
CASSQVPAYGYTF
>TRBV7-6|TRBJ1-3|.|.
TGTGCCAGCAGCTTAGCCGGGACTGACAGCTCTGGAAACACCATATATTTT
CASSLAGTDSSGNTIYF
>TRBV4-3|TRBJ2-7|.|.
TGCGCCAGCAGCCAAGGGACAGTCTCCTACGAGCAGTACTTC
CASSQGTVSYEQYF
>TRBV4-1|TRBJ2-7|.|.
TGCGCCAGCAGCCAAGTAACGGGACCCTTCTACGAGCAGTACTTC
CASSQVTGPFYEQYF
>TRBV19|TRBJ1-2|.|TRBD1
TGTGCCAGTAGTACCCTGACAGGGCAAAATGGCTACACCTTC
CASSTLTGQNGYTF
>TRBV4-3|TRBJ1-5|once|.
TGCGCCAGCAGCCAAGATCAGGGACAGCCCCAGCATTTT
CASSQDQGQPQHF
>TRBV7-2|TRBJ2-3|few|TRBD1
TGTGCCAGCAGCTTGGACAGGTCCGTTGCCCCGAGCACAGATACGCAGTATTTT
CASSLDRSVAPSTDTQYF
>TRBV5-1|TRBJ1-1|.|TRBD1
TGCGCCAGCAGCTTGGTAACCGGACAGGTGCCTGAAGCTTTCTTT
CASSLVTGQVPEAFF
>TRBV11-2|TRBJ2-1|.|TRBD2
TGTGCCAGCAGCCCGAGCGGGAGGGCCTTCGATGAGCAGTTCTTC
CASSPSGRAFDEQFF
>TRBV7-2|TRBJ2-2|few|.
TGTGCCAGCAGCTTCGGTTCCGGGACAACCGGGGAGCTGTTTTTT
CASSFGSGTTGELFF
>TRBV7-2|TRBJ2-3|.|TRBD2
TGTGCCAGCAGCGCCCGACTAGCGGGAGCGTCAGATACGCAGTATTTT
CASSARLAGASDTQYF
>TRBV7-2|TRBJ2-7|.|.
TGTGCCAGCAGCCCCGACCAGGCGTTCGCCTACGAGCAGTACTTC
CASSPDQAFAYEQYF
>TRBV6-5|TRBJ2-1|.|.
TGTGCCAGCAGTTACTCGGTTGACGGCGCCAATGAGCAGTTCTTC
CASSYSVDGANEQFF
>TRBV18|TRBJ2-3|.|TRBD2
TGTGCCAGCTCAAGTTCTAGCGGGGTCACAGATACGCAGTATTTT
CASSSSSGVTDTQYF
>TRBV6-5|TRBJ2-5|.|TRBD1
TGTGCCAGCAGGGGACAGCCGGGGGAGACCCAGTACTTC
CASRGQPGETQYF
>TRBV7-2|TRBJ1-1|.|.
TGTGCCAGCAGCTTAGAGGAGGGCCTGAACACTGAAGCTTTCTTT
CASSLEEGLNTEAFF
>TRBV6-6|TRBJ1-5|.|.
TGTGCCAGCACCCTAAGCAATCAGCCCCAGCATTTT
CASTLSNQPQHF
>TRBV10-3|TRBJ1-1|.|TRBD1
TGTGCCATCAGTGAGGGAGGGGGCCCGGTTGAAGCTTTCTTT
CAISEGGGPVEAFF
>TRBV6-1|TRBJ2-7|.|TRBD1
TGTGCCAGCAGTGTCACCGGGACAGTGAGCTCCTACGAGCAGTACTTC
CASSVTGTVSSYEQYF
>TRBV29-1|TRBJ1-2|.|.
TGCAGCGTTTGGTTGACAGGACTATATGGCTACACCTTC
CSVWLTGLYGYTF
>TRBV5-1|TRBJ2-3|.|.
TGCGCCAGCAGCTTTGAGGCAGATACGCAGTATTTT
CASSFEADTQYF
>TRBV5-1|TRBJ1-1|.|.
TGCGCCAGCAGCTTGTTGGGGGGGATAGAACGCACTGAAGCTTTCTTT
CASSLLGGIERTEAFF
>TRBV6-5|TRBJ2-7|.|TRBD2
TGTGCCAGCAGTTGGCAGCGGGACTCCTACGAGCAGTACTTC
CASSWQRDSYEQYF
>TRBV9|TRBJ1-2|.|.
TGTGCCAGCAGCGCCATTAGGACGGAGGGTGGGTACTATGGCTACACCTTC
CASSAIRTEGGYYGYTF
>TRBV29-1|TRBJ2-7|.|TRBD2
TGCAGCGTTGATAGCGGGGGAGGATACGAGCAGTACTTC
CSVDSGGGYEQYF
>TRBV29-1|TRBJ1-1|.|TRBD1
TGCAGCGTTGGACTTAAGACAGGGTTGAACACTGAAGCTTTCTTT
CSVGLKTGLNTEAFF
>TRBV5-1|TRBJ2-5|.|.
TGCGCCAGCAGCTTGATCCGGGGGCTAGAGACCCAGTACTTC
CASSLIRGLETQYF
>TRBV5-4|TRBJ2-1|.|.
TGTGCCAGCAGCTTAGGGGGCGGGAGAACCTACAATGAGCAGTTCTTC
CASSLGGGRTYNEQFF
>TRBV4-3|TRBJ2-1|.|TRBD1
TGCGCCAGCAGCCAAGGGCCCCTTACAGCCAGGACAGGAGGTGAGCAGTTCTTC
CASSQGPLTARTGGEQFF
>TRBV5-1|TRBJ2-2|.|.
TGCGCCAGCAGCTTCCCCGGGGAGCTGTTTTTT
CASSFPGELFF
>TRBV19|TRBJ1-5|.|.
TGTGCCAGTAGTATAGTACAGCAGGGCAATCAGCCCCAGCATTTT
CASSIVQQGNQPQHF
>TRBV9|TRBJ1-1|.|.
TGTGCCAGCAGCCCGGAGGGGGGGAGGACTGAAGCTTTCTTT
CASSPEGGRTEAFF
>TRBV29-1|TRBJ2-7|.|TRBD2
TGCAGCGTTGTCTTGGCTAGCGGTGGCTACGAGCAGTACTTC
CSVVLASGGYEQYF
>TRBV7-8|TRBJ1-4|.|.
TGTGCCAGCAGCCCCGGGACCGCAACTAATGAAAAACTGTTTTTT
CASSPGTATNEKLFF
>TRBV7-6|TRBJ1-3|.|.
TGTGCCAGCAGCCTTTGGGGCGGTGGGGAAAACACCATATATTTT
CASSLWGGGENTIYF
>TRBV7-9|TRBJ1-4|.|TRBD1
TGTGCCAGCAGTCAGTCACAGGGGGGAAATGAAAAACTGTTTTTT
CASSQSQGGNEKLFF
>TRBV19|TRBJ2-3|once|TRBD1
TGTGCCAGTAGTAATCGGACAGGGCGGGCGGATACGCAGTATTTT
CASSNRTGRADTQYF
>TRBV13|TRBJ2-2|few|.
TGTGCCAGCAGCTCGGTGAACACCGGGGAGCTGTTTTTT
CASSSVNTGELFF
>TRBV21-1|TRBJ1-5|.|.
TGTGCCAGCAGCAAAACGACAGGGGGCGGACCAAGCAGTTCGGCCCAGCATTTT
CASSKTTGGGPSSSAQHF
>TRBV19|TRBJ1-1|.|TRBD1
TGTGCCAGTAGTTTCCCACCGAGTTCGGGACAGGGAAGGAGGCCTGAAGCTTTCTTT
CASSFPPSSGQGRRPEAFF
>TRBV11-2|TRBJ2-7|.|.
TGTGCCAGCAGCCCATACTACGAGCAGTACTTC
CASSPYYEQYF
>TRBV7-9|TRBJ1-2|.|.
TGTGCCAGCAGCACCATCCCCGGGCGGTATGGCTACACCTTC
CASSTIPGRYGYTF